The clone carrying this T cell receptor beta chain was counted between two and nine times. Antigen: not known. This CDR3 is 12 amino acids long. The V segment lost 1 base and the J segment 8 bases; nucleotides outside the gene matches: 2. In germline, CDR1 is GTSNPN, CDR2 SVGIG (reference sequence). This entry comes from a study of cytomegalovirus exposure and HLA in healthy donors. Study in general: Early on, a data release was issued that held tens of millions of unique TCRs from HLA-typed donors. Study-wide points: Most observed TCR sequences were rare, whereas some public TCRs were detected in many donors.

PCR amplification relied on 60 Vbeta primers (plus 13 Jbeta primers). Profiled with immunoSEQ multiplex PCR; TCRdb holds only in-frame clones, not every one. The sample includes around 150,000 clones, approximately 80% of them seen just once. The rearrangement joins TRBV30 to TRBJ1-1; 9 bases align to TRBD1. The sequenced sample consisted of PBMCs. This TCR was sampled from a man aged 30 to 45 in good health and CMV-seronegative. CDR3 residues: CAWSEQGAEAFF. DNA of the CDR3: TGTGCCTGGAGTGAACAGGGGGCGGAAGCTTTCTTT. Supplemented by reference TRBV30 and TRBJ1-1, the full variable domain reads SQTIHQWPATLVQPVGSPLSLECTVEGTSNPNLYWYRQAAGRGLQLLFYSVGIGQISSEVPQNLSASRPQDRQFILSSKKLLLSDSGFYLCAWSEQGAEAFFGQGTRLTVV.